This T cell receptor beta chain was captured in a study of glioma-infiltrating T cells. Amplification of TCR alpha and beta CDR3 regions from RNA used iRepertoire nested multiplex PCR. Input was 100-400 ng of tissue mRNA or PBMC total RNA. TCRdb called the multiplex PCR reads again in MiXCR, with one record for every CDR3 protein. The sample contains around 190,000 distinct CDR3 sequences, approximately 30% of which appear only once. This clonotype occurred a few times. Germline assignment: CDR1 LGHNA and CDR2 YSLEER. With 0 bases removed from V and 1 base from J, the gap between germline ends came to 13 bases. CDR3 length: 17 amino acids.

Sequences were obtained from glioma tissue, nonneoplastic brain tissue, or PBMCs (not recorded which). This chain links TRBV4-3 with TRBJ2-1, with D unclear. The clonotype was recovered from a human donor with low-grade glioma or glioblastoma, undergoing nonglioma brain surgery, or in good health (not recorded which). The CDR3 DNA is TGCGCCAGCAGCCAAGAGTGGGCGTTGTGGTCCTACAATGAGCAGTTCTTC. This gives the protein CASSQEWALWSYNEQFF.